This T cell receptor (beta chain) comes out of a study of Graves' ophthalmopathy and Graves' hyperthyroidism. The sample holds one count of this clonotype. Its antigen is undetermined. Whole-study results and caveats: Blood also held most thyroid clonotypes expanded above 0.001 frequency. Using a 13-signature model, the authors split ophthalmopathy from stable hyperthyroidism, with about 90% sensitivity and about 80% specificity.

The authors amplified TCR beta CDR3 regions, and they did so from RNA transcripts for repertoire sequencing. After a first-round RT-PCR with HTBI primers, a second-round multiplex PCR was run. TCRdb ran MiXCR on the multiplex PCR reads and lists one entry per CDR3 protein. The sample contains about 500,000 distinct CDR3 sequences, approximately 37% of which appear only once. Per germline, CDR1 KGHSH and CDR2 LQKENI. V lost 5 bases and J lost 3, with 11 bases in between. The CDR3 has 14 amino acids. The sample comprised peripheral blood or thyroid tissue (not recorded which). The TCR originated in an adult man with Graves' hyperthyroidism. The J gene is TRBJ1-5, the V gene TRBV18, with D hard to call. CDR3 residues: CASSYTAANQPQHF. The CDR3 nucleotides read TGTGCCAGCTCATATACAGCTGCCAATCAGCCCCAGCATTTT.